Following are 9 T cell receptor beta chains from one sample sequenced in a study of blood T cell repertoires in COVID-19 (dated by TCRdb to 2019 to 2021). Libraries were made using the immunoSEQ multiplex PCR assay. TCRdb retrieved this table from immuneACCESS and kept in-frame rearrangements only. Not all clones are present; in checked studies, unresolved V genes account for under half, and no reason is known for the remainder. Within this sample are approximately 380,000 clones, with about 85% of them counted one time only. Under 4% of the sample belongs to the ten largest clones. The sample taken for sequencing was peripheral blood. These receptor sequences come from a woman aged 18-29 years with acute or convalescent COVID-19.

The CDR3 nucleotides are TGTGCCAGCACTGTGAGGAGACAGGGCGCAACTAATGAAAAACTGTTTTTT. Its protein product is CASTVRRQGATNEKLFF. This rearrangement joins TRBV28 to TRBJ1-4, with TRBD1 matching 7 bases. J was trimmed by 0 bases and V by 7 bases; bases with no gene match: 11. This CDR3 has 17 amino acids. CDR1 and CDR2 (germline): MDHEN, SYDVKM.

Only a few counts were recorded for this clone. The J gene is TRBJ2-1, the V gene TRBV6-2 or TRBV6-3, with 9 bases aligning to TRBD1. Losses at the gene ends were 5 bases for V and 4 bases for J; bases not matched to a gene: 6. This CDR3 has 15 amino acids. Germline CDR1 and CDR2: MNHEY and SVGEGT. CDR3 DNA sequence: TGTGCCAGCAGTGAGGGACAGGGCGCTTACAATGAGCAGTTCTTC. Amino acids: CASSEGQGAYNEQFF.

V is TRBV19 and J is TRBJ1-1; weak D call: TRBD1 (6 bases). Germline V CDR1 and CDR2: LNHDA, SQIVND (reference sequence). The CDR3 spans 14 residues. V lost 3 bases to trimming and J lost 5 bases, with 13 bases between them. CDR3 nucleotide sequence: TGTGCCAGTAGTATTGTCACAGGGTGGACTGAAGCTTTCTTT. Its translation: CASSIVTGWTEAFF.

The gene calls are TRBV2 and TRBJ1-5; TRBD1 agrees at 8 bases. The CDR3 length is 21 residues. The germline V gene encodes CDR1 SNHLY and CDR2 FYNNEI. J gave up 0 bases and V 1 base, and 17 bases lay outside the gene matches. CDR3 residues: CASSEGRVGQGIYSSNQPQHF. The CDR3 DNA reads TGTGCCAGCAGTGAAGGGCGGGTTGGACAGGGAATCTATAGTAGCAATCAGCCCCAGCATTTT.

The chain employs TRBV11-1 and TRBJ1-1; D call uncertain. Germline lookup yields CDR1 SGHAT and CDR2 FQDESV (reference sequence). The CDR3 is 12 amino acids. The V end lost 4 bases, the J end lost 4 bases, and 7 bases lay between the germline ends. CDR3 coding DNA: TGTGCCAGCAGCTCCGGTAGCACTGAAGCTTTCTTT. Protein product: CASSSGSTEAFF. Using reference TRBV11-1 and TRBJ1-1 for the parts outside the CDR3, the full variable domain is EAEVAQSPRYKITEKSQAVAFWCDPISGHATLYWYRQILGQGPELLVQFQDESVVDDSQLPKDRFSAERLKGVDSTLKIQPAELGDSAMYLCASSSGSTEAFFGQGTRLTVV.

The chain is built from TRBV27 and TRBJ2-7; TRBD2 matches 7 bases. This CDR3 is built from 17 residues. V gave up 6 bases and J gave up 2 bases; unmatched junction bases: 16. CDR1 is MNHEY, CDR2 SMNVEV, per germline (reference sequence). The CDR3 reads CASSLIFASGPTYEQYF. CDR3 coding DNA: TGTGCCAGCAGCCTTATCTTCGCTAGCGGCCCCACCTACGAGCAGTACTTC.

The CDR3 sequence is CASSLAVPSSGNTIYF. Here the CDR3 DNA reads TGCGCCAGCAGCTTGGCCGTGCCGAGCTCTGGAAACACCATATATTTT. The chain links TRBV5-1 to TRBJ1-3, with D unclear. Trimming shortened V by 0 bases and J by 0 bases, and 10 bases separated the two germline ends. Germline CDR1 and CDR2: SGHRS and YFSETQ. CDR3 length: 16 amino acids.

This chain uses TRBV4-1 with TRBJ2-1; D unclear. Per germline, CDR1 MGHRA and CDR2 YSYEKL. The ends were cut back, 0 bases at V and 7 bases at J, with 10 bases in the middle. This CDR3 is built from 14 residues. The CDR3 DNA reads TGCGCCAGCAGCCAAGATCTAGGATCGAATGAGCAGTTCTTC. Its translation: CASSQDLGSNEQFF.

CDR3 loop: CASSYSSIDTQYF. Written as DNA, the CDR3 is TGTGCCAGCAGTTACTCGTCCATAGATACGCAGTATTTT. The J gene is TRBJ2-3, the V gene TRBV6-2 or TRBV6-3; D unresolved. Germline-derived CDR1 and CDR2 are MNHEY and SVGEGT. Trimming pared 0 bases from V and 5 bases from J, leaving 6 bases between. The CDR3 is 13 residues long.